The 26 T cell receptor beta chains below come from one sample, sequenced in a study of blood T cell repertoires in COVID-19. Libraries were prepared by immunoSEQ multiplex PCR; TCRdb keeps only in-frame clonotypes and omits some of them. The sample carries about 85,000 clones, around 82% recorded once. The source material was peripheral blood. The source is a man aged 55 to 69 with acute or convalescent COVID-19.

This rearrangement joins TRBV5-8 to TRBJ1-2; maybe TRBD1 (5 bases). The V end was cut by 2 bases, the J end by 8 bases, with 10 bases between. The CDR3 is 12 residues long. Germline V gives CDR1 SGHTS, CDR2 YDEGEE. The CDR3 loop is CASSFYRGGYTF. The CDR3 DNA reads TGTGCCAGCAGCTTCTATAGGGGCGGCTACACCTTC.

This chain uses TRBV2 with TRBJ1-1; unclear D gene. Trimming cost V 4 bases and J 4 bases, with 13 bases left between them. This CDR3 spans 14 amino acids. Germline loops: CDR1 SNHLY, CDR2 FYNNEI. In nucleotides, the CDR3 is TGTGCCAGCAGTGGTCTCCAAGAGGGCACTGAAGCTTTCTTT. Translation: CASSGLQEGTEAFF.

The genes are TRBV9 and TRBJ2-1, with 7 nucleotides matching TRBD2. There are 14 residues in the CDR3. J lost 9 bases, V lost 4 bases, and 10 bases had no gene match. Germline V gene data show CDR1 as SGDLS and CDR2 as YYNGEE. The CDR3 reads CASSPPFGGGEQFF. The CDR3 region has the DNA TGTGCCAGCAGCCCCCCCTTCGGCGGGGGTGAGCAGTTCTTC.

V is TRBV30 and J is TRBJ1-6; maybe TRBD1 (5 bases). The CDR3 is 14 residues long. Germline loops: CDR1 GTSNPN, CDR2 SVGIG (reference sequence). Deletions cut 2 bases from V and 7 bases from J, with 12 bases between. The CDR3 here is CAWSTRTTNSPLHF. DNA for the CDR3: TGTGCCTGGAGTACCCGGACAACAAATTCACCCCTCCACTTT.

This clone came up once. This rearrangement joins TRBV5-8 to TRBJ1-1, with 8 bases aligning to TRBD1. Germline V gives CDR1 SGHTS, CDR2 YDEGEE. With V trimmed by 4 bases and J by 1 base, 3 bases remained unmatched. CDR3 length: 14 residues. The CDR3 here is CASSPGQGNTEAFF. The CDR3 DNA reads as TGTGCCAGCAGCCCTGGACAGGGGAACACTGAAGCTTTCTTT.

The chain links TRBV24-1 to TRBJ2-1, with D possibly matching TRBD2 (5 bases). Trimming pared 4 bases from V and 2 bases from J, leaving 20 bases between. The V gene's germline CDR1 is KGHDR and CDR2 SFDVKD. The CDR3 sequence is 18 residues long. This chain's CDR3 is CATSDRKFTGNPYNEQFF. CDR3 nucleotide sequence: TGTGCCACCAGTGACCGCAAATTTACGGGGAATCCCTACAATGAGCAGTTCTTC.

The chain recombines TRBV29-1 with TRBJ1-5, with a possible D match to TRBD1 (6 bases). V shed 5 bases and J shed 5 bases, with 13 bases lying between them. This CDR3 has 13 amino acids. Germline V lookup: CDR1 SQVTM, CDR2 ANQGSEA. This CDR3 reads CSVSYRDDQPQHF. The CDR3 bases are TGCAGCGTTTCATACAGGGACGATCAGCCCCAGCATTTT.

This clone appeared a few times. CDR3 amino acids: CASTSDMFYTF. In nucleotides, the CDR3 is TGTGCCAGCACCTCCGACATGTTCTACACCTTC. This chain joins TRBV6-6 and TRBJ1-2; D not resolved. The CDR3 covers 11 residues. V was clipped by 7 bases and J by 10 bases, with 13 bases between them. Germline V CDR1 and CDR2: MNHNY, SVGAGI (reference sequence).

This clone appeared once. The rearrangement uses TRBV6-5 and TRBJ1-2, with 7 bases identical to TRBD1. Looked up from germline, CDR1 is MNHEY and CDR2 is SVGAGI. This CDR3 spans 12 amino acids. Trimming took 11 bases from V and 8 from J; bases not matched to a gene: 11. DNA for the CDR3: TGTGCCGGCGCTTCTCGACAGGGCGGCTACACCTTC. Its translation: CAGASRQGGYTF.

The J gene is TRBJ1-1, the V gene TRBV5-1; tentatively, D is TRBD1 (6 bases). CDR3 length: 16 amino acids. CDR1 and CDR2 (germline): SGHRS, YFSETQ. V lost 3 bases, J lost 4 bases, and 19 bases lay in between. CDR3 in amino acids: CASSWDIKRGVTEAFF. CDR3 nucleotides: TGCGCCAGCAGCTGGGACATAAAGCGTGGCGTCACTGAAGCTTTCTTT.

The chain links TRBV6-2 or TRBV6-3 to TRBJ1-4; maybe TRBD1 (5 bases). Germline V gene data show CDR1 as MNHEY and CDR2 as SVGEGT. The CDR3 loop spans 17 amino acids. Trimming left V 0 bases short and J 3 bases short, with 14 bases between. CDR3 loop: CASSYSGTGGANEKLFF. For the CDR3, the DNA is TGTGCCAGCAGTTACTCCGGGACGGGAGGAGCTAATGAAAAACTGTTTTTT.

The chain employs TRBV4-1 and TRBJ1-2, with 8 bases aligning to TRBD1. The ends lost 3 bases at V and 4 bases at J; junction bases unmatched: 4. Germline CDR1 MGHRA, CDR2 YSYEKL. The CDR3 consists of 14 residues. The CDR3 loop is CASSQEQGGYGYTF. The CDR3 DNA reads as TGCGCCAGCAGCCAGGAACAGGGGGGCTATGGCTACACCTTC.

To note about this clone: Other nucleotide sequences from this sample produce the same CDR3. This rearrangement joins TRBV11-2 to TRBJ1-2; tentatively, D is TRBD1 (5 bases). This CDR3 spans 14 amino acids. V lost 1 base and J 5 bases, leaving 11 bases between the germline ends. From germline, CDR1 is SGHAT and CDR2 FQNNGV. CDR3 region: CASSLGGRGYGYTF. The DNA for the CDR3 is TGTGCCAGCAGCTTAGGCGGGCGGGGGTATGGCTACACCTTC.

The rearrangement joins TRBV30 to TRBJ2-7, with D possibly TRBD1 on 6 matching bases. The CDR3 contains 14 residues. Germline assignment: CDR1 GTSNPN and CDR2 SVGIG (reference sequence). V dropped 0 bases and J dropped 2 bases, with 11 bases sitting between them. Here the CDR3 reads CAWSVGAGAYEQYF. In DNA, the CDR3 is TGTGCCTGGAGTGTAGGGGCAGGGGCCTACGAGCAGTACTTC.

The chain joins TRBV5-6 to TRBJ2-7; 7 positions match TRBD1. CDR1 and CDR2 (germline): SGHDT, YYEEEE. This CDR3 spans 15 amino acids. Trimming removed 4 bases from V and 2 bases from J; junction bases left unmatched: 9. The CDR3 bases are TGTGCCAGCAGCCGCGTTGGCCAGGGGGCCTACGAGCAGTACTTC. This codes for CASSRVGQGAYEQYF. Combining the CDR3 with reference TRBV5-6 and TRBJ2-7 gives the whole variable domain DAGVTQSPTHLIKTRGQQVTLRCSPKSGHDTVSWYQQALGQGPQFIFQYYEEEERQRGNFPDRFSGHQFPNYSSELNVNALLLGDSALYLCASSRVGQGAYEQYFGPGTRLTVT.

The chain uses TRBV4-1 and TRBJ2-1, with 16 nucleotides matching TRBD2. The CDR3 loop spans 19 amino acids. The ends lost 2 bases at V and 2 bases at J; junction bases unmatched: 6. CDR1 MGHRA and CDR2 YSYEKL come from the germline V gene. For the CDR3, the DNA is TGCGCCAGCAGCCAATCCGGGACTAGCGGGGGGGCCACCTACAATGAGCAGTTCTTC. This gives the protein CASSQSGTSGGATYNEQFF.

This chain connects TRBV29-1 to TRBJ2-2; tentatively, D is TRBD1 (6 bases). From germline, CDR1 is SQVTM and CDR2 ANQGSEA. There are 14 residues in the CDR3. V lost 6 bases and J 0 bases, leaving 11 bases between the germline ends. Here the CDR3 reads CSVQQGANTGELFF. In nucleotides, the CDR3 is TGCAGCGTCCAACAGGGCGCGAACACCGGGGAGCTGTTTTTT.

This clone was observed a few times. The chain uses TRBV15 and TRBJ2-5; 8 bases are a match to TRBD1. Looked up from germline, CDR1 is LNHNV and CDR2 is YYDKDF (reference sequence). CDR3 length equals 14 residues. V gave up 1 base and J gave up 4 bases; unmatched junction bases: 2. CDR3 loop: CATSRAGTGETQYF. The DNA of the CDR3 is TGTGCCACCAGCAGAGCGGGGACAGGAGAGACCCAGTACTTC. The whole variable domain, filled in from reference TRBV15 and TRBJ2-5, reads DAMVIQNPRYQVTQFGKPVTLSCSQTLNHNVMYWYQQKSSQAPKLLFHYYDKDFNNEADTPDNFQSRRPNTSFCFLDIRSPGLGDTAMYLCATSRAGTGETQYFGPGTRLLVL.

The chain has TRBV6-5 and TRBJ1-2; weak D call: TRBD1 (6 bases). CDR1 MNHEY and CDR2 SVGAGI come from the germline V gene. The germline V and J ends were trimmed by 7 bases and 4 bases, with 10 bases remaining between them. This CDR3 has 12 residues. CDR3 loop: CASTQGPYGYTF. The CDR3 DNA reads TGTGCCAGCACGCAGGGGCCCTATGGCTACACCTTC.

The chain links TRBV6-1 to TRBJ2-5; 7 bases are a match to TRBD2. J gave up 7 bases and V 1 base, and 3 bases lay outside the gene matches. The CDR3 is 13 residues long. Germline V gene data show CDR1 as MNHNS and CDR2 as SASEGT. This CDR3 reads CASSEGGRGTQYF. The CDR3 DNA reads TGTGCCAGCAGTGAAGGGGGGAGGGGGACCCAGTACTTC.

V usage is TRBV2 and J usage is TRBJ2-4, with unresolved D. The CDR3 loop spans 14 amino acids. Trimming removed 6 bases from V and 0 bases from J, with 9 bases in between. Germline loops: CDR1 SNHLY, CDR2 FYNNEI. CDR3 nucleotides: TGTGCCAGCAGGCGGTTACTAGCCAAAAACATTCAGTACTTC. It translates to CASRRLLAKNIQYF.

This clone was seen a few times. The chain has TRBV24-1 and TRBJ2-1; 7 nucleotides align to TRBD1. The germline gives CDR1 KGHDR, CDR2 SFDVKD. The V segment lost 7 bases and the J segment 2 bases; nucleotides outside the gene matches: 4. The CDR3 is made up of 14 amino acids. In nucleotides, the CDR3 is TGTGCCACCAGGGATGGGACAGCCTACAATGAGCAGTTCTTC. Translated, it gives CATRDGTAYNEQFF.

The V gene is TRBV9, the J gene TRBJ1-3; TRBD1 is a possible D gene (5 bases). The CDR3 is 16 residues long. The germline V gene has CDR1 SGDLS and CDR2 YYNGEE. V lost 0 bases to trimming and J lost 3 bases, with 13 bases between them. The CDR3 region has the DNA TGTGCCAGCAGCGTAGAGTCAGGGCTTTTTGGAAACACCATATATTTT. Translation gives CASSVESGLFGNTIYF. Supplemented by reference TRBV9 and TRBJ1-3, the full variable domain reads DSGVTQTPKHLITATGQRVTLRCSPRSGDLSVYWYQQSLDQGLQFLIQYYNGEERAKGNILERFSAQQFPDLHSELNLSSLELGDSALYFCASSVESGLFGNTIYFGEGSWLTVV.

The chain carries TRBV27 and TRBJ2-5; TRBD1 is a possible D gene (6 bases). The germline V gene has CDR1 MNHEY and CDR2 SMNVEV (reference sequence). V shed 3 bases and J shed 4 bases, with 12 bases lying between them. The CDR3 has 14 amino acids. CDR3 region: CASSFLGAAETQYF. The CDR3 region has the DNA TGTGCCAGCAGTTTTTTGGGGGCTGCAGAGACCCAGTACTTC.

The chain combines TRBV29-1 with TRBJ2-5; perhaps TRBD2 as D (6 bases). Germline V CDR1 and CDR2: SQVTM, ANQGSEA. V lost 5 bases to trimming and J lost 5 bases, with 12 bases between them. This CDR3 contains 12 residues. In nucleotides, the CDR3 is TGCAGCGTTAAGACACGGGGGGAGACCCAGTACTTC. Translation: CSVKTRGETQYF.

J is TRBJ1-1 and V is TRBV3-1 (or the pseudogene TRBV3-2), with 9 bases identical to TRBD1. Germline V gene data show CDR1 as LGHDT and CDR2 as YNNKEL (reference sequence). With 6 bases clipped from V and 3 bases from J, the junction kept 5 bases outside the gene matches. This CDR3 region has 14 residues. This chain's CDR3 is CASSGQGRYTEAFF. CDR3 coding DNA: TGTGCCAGCAGTGGACAGGGGAGATACACTGAAGCTTTCTTT.